These 20 T cell receptor beta chains share one sample of origin, sequenced in a study of cytomegalovirus exposure and HLA in healthy donors. Primers for the PCR totalled 60 Vbeta and 13 Jbeta. Method: immunoSEQ multiplex PCR; TCRdb's copy keeps in-frame clones and lacks some. The data hold more than 130,000 clones, with about 78% observed a single time. Sequencing was carried out using PBMCs. All receptors come from a man between 35 and 55 years old in good health and CMV-seropositive.

The chain joins TRBV19 to TRBJ2-3, with 13 bases identical to TRBD2. Trimming at V came to 5 bases and at J to 2 bases, leaving 7 bases not matched to a gene. CDR3 size: 17 residues. Germline assignment: CDR1 LNHDA and CDR2 SQIVND (reference sequence). CDR3: CASSRRTSGGSTDTQYF. CDR3 nucleotides: TGTGCCAGTAGTCGGAGGACTAGCGGGGGTTCCACAGATACGCAGTATTTT.

This clone appeared a single time. The chain combines TRBV19 with TRBJ2-1; 12 bases fit TRBD2. Germline trimming cut 5 bases from V and 7 bases from J; bases unmatched to any gene: 6. CDR3 length equals 15 residues. Germline V gene data show CDR1 as LNHDA and CDR2 as SQIVND (reference sequence). The CDR3: CASSLLAGGPNEQFF. The DNA of the CDR3 is TGTGCCAGTAGTTTGCTAGCGGGGGGGCCTAATGAGCAGTTCTTC.

This clone came up once. The CDR3 nucleotides are TGTGCCAGCAGCCCACAGGGGGCTGGTTACGAGCAGTACTTC. Translation: CASSPQGAGYEQYF. The rearrangement uses TRBV5-6 and TRBJ2-7; 9 bases fit TRBD1. In germline, CDR1 is SGHDT, CDR2 YYEEEE. Trimming took 4 bases from V and 4 from J; bases not matched to a gene: 6. CDR3 length equals 14 residues.

The J gene is TRBJ2-3, the V gene TRBV9; 8 nucleotides match TRBD2. The germline V gene has CDR1 SGDLS and CDR2 YYNGEE. The CDR3 contains 15 residues. Trimming cost V 0 bases and J 0 bases; bases outside gene matches: 0. The CDR3 here is CASSVAGGSTDTQYF. The CDR3 DNA reads TGTGCCAGCAGCGTAGCGGGGGGGAGCACAGATACGCAGTATTTT.

V gene TRBV19 combines with J gene TRBJ2-3; 10 bases fit TRBD2. V lost 5 bases to trimming and J lost 2 bases; unmatched junction nucleotides: 7. The CDR3 extends over 16 amino acids. Germline V gene lookup returns CDR1 LNHDA and CDR2 SQIVND (reference sequence). In nucleotides, the CDR3 is TGTGCCAGTAGTGTAGTCCTAGCGGGGGCCACAGATACGCAGTATTTT. Amino acid sequence: CASSVVLAGATDTQYF.

The chain recombines TRBV11-2 with TRBJ2-7; 9 bases match TRBD1. Germline loops: CDR1 SGHAT, CDR2 FQNNGV. Germline trimming cut 5 bases from V and 9 bases from J; bases unmatched to any gene: 5. The CDR3 covers 12 residues. The CDR3 reads CASSRQTGGQYF. The CDR3, as DNA: TGTGCCAGCAGCCGCCAGACAGGGGGGCAGTACTTC.

In this sample, this clone turned up once. J is TRBJ1-1 and V is TRBV29-1; 9 bases match TRBD1. CDR1 and CDR2 from the germline V gene are SQVTM and ANQGSEA. Germline trimming cut 1 base from V and 5 bases from J; bases unmatched to any gene: 5. The CDR3 spans 14 residues. The CDR3 sequence: CSVEGTGAGTEAFF. CDR3 sequence (DNA): TGCAGCGTTGAAGGGACAGGGGCCGGGACTGAAGCTTTCTTT. Supplemented by reference TRBV29-1 and TRBJ1-1, the full variable domain reads SAVISQKPSRDICQRGTSLTIQCQVDSQVTMMFWYRQQPGQSLTLIATANQGSEATYESGFVIDKFPISRPNLTFSTLTVSNMSPEDSSIYLCSVEGTGAGTEAFFGQGTRLTVV.

This chain uses TRBV30 with TRBJ2-7; perhaps TRBD2 as D (7 bases). There are 17 residues in the CDR3. Germline CDR1 reads GTSNPN; CDR2 reads SVGIG (reference sequence). V shed 0 bases and J shed 5 bases, with 23 bases lying between them. CDR3 in amino acids: CAWSVQGVRGPWDEQYF. In DNA, the CDR3 is TGTGCCTGGAGTGTACAAGGGGTGCGGGGGCCTTGGGACGAGCAGTACTTC.

The chain is built from TRBV5-1 and TRBJ2-1; 8 bases agree with TRBD2. The CDR3 totals 17 residues. Trimming cost V 4 bases and J 5 bases; bases outside gene matches: 14. Germline CDR1 reads SGHRS; CDR2 reads YFSETQ. CDR3 protein: CASSPLSLAGLNNEQFF. CDR3 nucleotide sequence: TGCGCCAGCAGCCCCCTTAGCCTAGCGGGTCTAAACAATGAGCAGTTCTTC.

The chain employs TRBV4-3 and TRBJ2-1; D not resolved. V was cut by 2 bases and J by 3 bases, with 20 bases left in between. Looked up from germline, CDR1 is LGHNA and CDR2 is YSLEER. The CDR3 is 18 amino acids. CDR3 residues: CASSQQLLTPPDYNEQFF. CDR3 nucleotides: TGCGCCAGCAGCCAACAACTACTGACCCCACCTGACTACAATGAGCAGTTCTTC.

This rearrangement joins TRBV5-1 to TRBJ1-4; tentative D call: TRBD1 (6 bases). Germline V gene sequence: CDR1 SGHRS, CDR2 YFSETQ. V was clipped by 0 bases and J by 0 bases, with 12 bases between them. The CDR3 is made up of 17 amino acids. The CDR3 spells CASSLVGQLPTNEKLFF. DNA for the CDR3: TGCGCCAGCAGCTTGGTGGGACAACTTCCAACTAATGAAAAACTGTTTTTT.

In DNA, the CDR3 is TGTGCCAGCAGCGTAGGTCCAGGCGGAGGGCAGCCCCAGCATTTT. Protein: CASSVGPGGGQPQHF. The chain is built from TRBV9 and TRBJ1-5; D unclear. Deletions cut 0 bases from V and 7 bases from J, with 14 bases between. CDR1 is SGDLS and CDR2 is YYNGEE in the germline V gene. The CDR3 covers 15 residues.

This chain connects TRBV7-2 to TRBJ2-1, with 7 bases that match TRBD1. The CDR3 extends over 13 amino acids. J gave up 14 bases and V 2 bases, and 9 bases lay outside the gene matches. Germline lookup yields CDR1 SGHTA and CDR2 FQGNSA. The CDR3, as DNA: TGTGCCAGCAGCTTACCCCGACAGGGTGCCGAGTTCTTC. This translates into CASSLPRQGAEFF.

This clone was detected only a few times. This chain links TRBV5-4 with TRBJ2-5; possible D gene TRBD1, 7 bases. The CDR3 runs 14 residues. CDR1 and CDR2 (germline): SGHNT, YYREEE (reference sequence). V lost 4 bases, J lost 5 bases, and 15 bases lay in between. Here the CDR3 DNA reads TGTGCCAGCAGCCTCAGGGGGGCCCCGGAGACCCAGTACTTC. It translates to CASSLRGAPETQYF. Complete variable domain (other parts from reference TRBV5-4 and TRBJ2-5): ETGVTQSPTHLIKTRGQQVTLRCSSQSGHNTVSWYQQALGQGPQFIFQYYREEENGRGNFPPRFSGLQFPNYSSELNVNALELDDSALYLCASSLRGAPETQYFGPGTRLLVL.

This chain uses TRBV7-8 with TRBJ2-7; maybe TRBD1 (6 bases). The CDR3 loop spans 14 amino acids. V lost 0 bases and J lost 0, with 6 bases in between. The germline V gene encodes CDR1 SGHVS and CDR2 FQNEAQ. In DNA form, the CDR3 reads TGTGCCAGCAGCTTAGCGGGACACTCCTACGAGCAGTACTTC. The encoded protein is CASSLAGHSYEQYF.

The table lists this clone with a few counts. Relative to the germline gene, one junction end is altered; a read error may explain this. V is TRBV7-7 and J is TRBJ2-1, with a tentative D call TRBD1 (5 bases). The CDR3 runs 13 residues. Germline assignment: CDR1 SSHAT and CDR2 FNYEAQ (reference sequence). CDR3: CASSLGGHPEQFF. DNA for the CDR3: TGTGCTAGCAGCTTAGGCGGACACCCTGAGCAGTTCTTC.

The chain joins TRBV27 to TRBJ2-6; D might be TRBD1 (5 bases). In germline, CDR1 is MNHEY, CDR2 SMNVEV (reference sequence). This CDR3 contains 15 residues. V dropped 5 bases and J dropped 2 bases, with 10 bases sitting between them. The CDR3 sequence is CASSLQGAGANVLTF. The CDR3 nucleotides are TGTGCCAGCAGTCTCCAGGGTGCTGGGGCCAACGTCCTGACTTTC.

The chain couples TRBV5-1 to TRBJ2-1; no reliable D call. The V end lost 2 bases, the J end lost 5 bases, and 11 bases lay between the germline ends. This CDR3 has 14 residues. Germline values: CDR1 SGHRS, CDR2 YFSETQ. CDR3 in amino acids: CASSFLRIHNEQFF. The CDR3 nucleotides are TGCGCCAGCAGCTTCCTGCGGATACACAATGAGCAGTTCTTC. The full variable domain, rest sourced from reference TRBV5-1 and TRBJ2-1, is KAGVTQTPRYLIKTRGQQVTLSCSPISGHRSVSWYQQTPGQGLQFLFEYFSETQRNKGNFPGRFSGRQFSNSRSEMNVSTLELGDSALYLCASSFLRIHNEQFFGPGTRLTVL.

The chain is built from TRBV5-1 and TRBJ2-7; TRBD2 matches at 10 bases. There are 18 residues in the CDR3. V lost 0 bases to trimming and J lost 3 bases; unmatched junction nucleotides: 12. Germline CDR1 is SGHRS and CDR2 is YFSETQ. The CDR3 reads CASSLAPSGRSQFYEQYF. The CDR3 bases are TGCGCCAGCAGCTTGGCACCTAGCGGGAGAAGTCAGTTCTACGAGCAGTACTTC.

The chain couples TRBV19 to TRBJ1-1; D not resolved. Trimming left V 4 bases short and J 0 bases short, with 9 bases between. This CDR3 has 14 amino acids. In germline, CDR1 is LNHDA, CDR2 SQIVND (reference sequence). The CDR3: CASSTPVMNTEAFF. The CDR3 DNA is TGTGCCAGTAGTACGCCAGTGATGAACACTGAAGCTTTCTTT.